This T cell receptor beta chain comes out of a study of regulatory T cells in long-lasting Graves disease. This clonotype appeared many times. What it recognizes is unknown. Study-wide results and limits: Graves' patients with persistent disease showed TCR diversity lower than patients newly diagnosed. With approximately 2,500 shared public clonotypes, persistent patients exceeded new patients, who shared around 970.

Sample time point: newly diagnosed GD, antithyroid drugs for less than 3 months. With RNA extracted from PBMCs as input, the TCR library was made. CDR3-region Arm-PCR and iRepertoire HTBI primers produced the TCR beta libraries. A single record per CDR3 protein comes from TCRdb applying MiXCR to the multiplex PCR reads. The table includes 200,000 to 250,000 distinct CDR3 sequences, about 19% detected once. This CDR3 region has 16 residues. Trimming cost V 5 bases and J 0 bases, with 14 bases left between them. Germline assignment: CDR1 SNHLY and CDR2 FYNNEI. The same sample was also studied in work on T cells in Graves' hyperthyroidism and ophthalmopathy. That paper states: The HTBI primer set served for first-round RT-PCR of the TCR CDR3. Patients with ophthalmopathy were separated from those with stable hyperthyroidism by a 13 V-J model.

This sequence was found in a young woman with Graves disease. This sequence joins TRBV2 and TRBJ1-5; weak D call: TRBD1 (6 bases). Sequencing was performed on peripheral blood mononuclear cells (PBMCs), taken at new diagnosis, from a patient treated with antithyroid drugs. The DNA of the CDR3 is TGTGCCAGCAGTCTTCAGGGGACCTATAGCAATCAGCCCCAGCATTTT. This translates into CASSLQGTYSNQPQHF.